A selection of T cell receptor beta chains follows, all from one sample in a study of blood T cell repertoires in COVID-19. Sequencing was performed with immunoSEQ multiplex PCR; in TCRdb, only in-frame clones are kept and a portion is missing. The repertoire has approximately 220,000 clones, more than 65% of them found once; the top ten carry about 8%. Material for sequencing was peripheral blood. These receptors were taken from a woman of 80 years or more with acute or convalescent COVID-19. Both conserved end residues are part of each CDR3. A D gene is named only where the DNA matches it firmly.

d_call: TRBD1
j_call: TRBJ1-5
v_call: TRBV19
cdr3_aa: CASSETGENQPQHF

d_call: NA
j_call: TRBJ2-1
v_call: TRBV10-3
cdr3_aa: CAISELGTGGEQFF

d_call: TRBD1
j_call: TRBJ1-2
v_call: TRBV4-1
cdr3_aa: CASSQGLTGNYGYTF

d_call: TRBD2
j_call: TRBJ2-3
v_call: TRBV5-1
cdr3_aa: CASSSSSGGTDTQYF

d_call: NA
j_call: TRBJ1-2
v_call: TRBV7-9
cdr3_aa: CASSPPSRSTNGWDGYTF

d_call: NA
j_call: TRBJ1-6
v_call: TRBV18
cdr3_aa: CASSPGQNSPLHF

d_call: NA
j_call: TRBJ1-5
v_call: TRBV6-1
cdr3_aa: CASSDRIRGRDNQPQHF

d_call: NA
j_call: TRBJ1-2
v_call: TRBV20-1
cdr3_aa: CSASPGDGDYGYTF

d_call: NA
j_call: TRBJ2-3
v_call: TRBV3-1/TRBV3-2
cdr3_aa: CASSQLFSEATQYF

d_call: TRBD1
j_call: TRBJ2-1
v_call: TRBV6-5
cdr3_aa: CASRVDRASYNEQFF

d_call: NA
j_call: TRBJ1-5
v_call: TRBV19
cdr3_aa: CASSPGTLNQPQHF

d_call: TRBD1
j_call: TRBJ1-4
v_call: TRBV28
cdr3_aa: CASSPDRVRGEKLFF

d_call: NA
j_call: TRBJ2-2
v_call: TRBV28
cdr3_aa: CASSLGIYTGELFF

d_call: NA
j_call: TRBJ1-1
v_call: TRBV3-1/TRBV3-2
cdr3_aa: CASSQAWSRDTEAFF

d_call: NA
j_call: TRBJ2-3
v_call: TRBV11-3
cdr3_aa: CASSLGGQVGSTDTQYF

d_call: TRBD2
j_call: TRBJ2-3
v_call: TRBV25-1
cdr3_aa: CASSTRTSGGTDTQYF

d_call: TRBD2
j_call: TRBJ2-2
v_call: TRBV11-3
cdr3_aa: CASSSSGGSPGELFF

d_call: NA
j_call: TRBJ2-2
v_call: TRBV30
cdr3_aa: CACNQRGWAGELFF

d_call: TRBD1
j_call: TRBJ2-5
v_call: TRBV9
cdr3_aa: CASSVEPTSTGDQETQYF

d_call: NA
j_call: TRBJ2-5
v_call: TRBV12-5
cdr3_aa: CASGLDPEQETQYF

d_call: NA
j_call: TRBJ1-1
v_call: TRBV18
cdr3_aa: CASSPDSPTEAFF

d_call: NA
j_call: TRBJ1-6
v_call: TRBV6-5
cdr3_aa: CASSYVGTNSPLHF

d_call: TRBD2
j_call: TRBJ2-1
v_call: TRBV5-1
cdr3_aa: CASSGGGPMSSYNEQFF

d_call: NA
j_call: TRBJ1-1
v_call: TRBV7-9
cdr3_aa: CASSLRTANTEAFF

d_call: TRBD2
j_call: TRBJ2-3
v_call: TRBV27
cdr3_aa: CASSSLAGVADTQYF

d_call: NA
j_call: TRBJ1-5
v_call: TRBV4-1
cdr3_aa: CASSQGGAASLNQPQHF

d_call: TRBD2
j_call: TRBJ2-1
v_call: TRBV10-1
cdr3_aa: CASSEEGLVNYNEQFF

d_call: TRBD1
j_call: TRBJ1-6
v_call: TRBV19
cdr3_aa: CASKGTGEVNSPLHF

d_call: NA
j_call: TRBJ2-2
v_call: TRBV7-7
cdr3_aa: CASSSSSGTGELFF

d_call: TRBD2
j_call: TRBJ2-2
v_call: TRBV5-1
cdr3_aa: CASSLSGGSETGELFF

d_call: NA
j_call: TRBJ2-7
v_call: TRBV11-2
cdr3_aa: CASSLGGTYEQYF

d_call: TRBD1
j_call: TRBJ1-5
v_call: TRBV6-6
cdr3_aa: CASRQDRGGEDQPQHF

d_call: NA
j_call: TRBJ2-5
v_call: TRBV30
cdr3_aa: CAWKEGNQETQYF

d_call: NA
j_call: TRBJ1-2
v_call: TRBV7-9
cdr3_aa: CASDPPGGDYGYTF

d_call: TRBD2
j_call: TRBJ2-3
v_call: TRBV5-4
cdr3_aa: CASSPRLAGEGDTQYF

d_call: NA
j_call: TRBJ1-1
v_call: TRBV19
cdr3_aa: CASSILGGDTEAFF

d_call: TRBD1
j_call: TRBJ2-3
v_call: TRBV5-5
cdr3_aa: CASSFSPDRGGDTQYF

d_call: NA
j_call: TRBJ2-7
v_call: TRBV25-1
cdr3_aa: CASSDAPLYYEQYF

d_call: NA
j_call: TRBJ2-5
v_call: TRBV25-1
cdr3_aa: CASSEYQGPRETQYF

d_call: TRBD1
j_call: TRBJ1-2
v_call: TRBV5-6
cdr3_aa: CASSQRVTGNNYGYTF

d_call: NA
j_call: TRBJ1-1
v_call: TRBV5-6
cdr3_aa: CASSRYGFQAFF

d_call: TRBD2
j_call: TRBJ2-2
v_call: TRBV29-1
cdr3_aa: CSAGISPDTRGDGELFF

d_call: TRBD1
j_call: TRBJ1-4
v_call: TRBV5-4
cdr3_aa: CASSTDRVEKLFF

d_call: NA
j_call: TRBJ1-1
v_call: TRBV5-1
cdr3_aa: CASSFLPNTEAFF

d_call: NA
j_call: TRBJ2-7
v_call: TRBV20-1
cdr3_aa: CSAELEQYF

d_call: TRBD1
j_call: TRBJ1-6
v_call: TRBV5-6
cdr3_aa: CASTASPGTVSSPLHF

d_call: NA
j_call: TRBJ2-7
v_call: TRBV3-1/TRBV3-2
cdr3_aa: CASSQDDRNEQYF

d_call: TRBD2
j_call: TRBJ2-7
v_call: TRBV9
cdr3_aa: CASSVSWGGLAGREQYF

d_call: NA
j_call: TRBJ1-4
v_call: TRBV10-3
cdr3_aa: CAISESQGEKLFF

d_call: NA
j_call: TRBJ1-5
v_call: TRBV16
cdr3_aa: CASSQSYAGFSNQPQHF